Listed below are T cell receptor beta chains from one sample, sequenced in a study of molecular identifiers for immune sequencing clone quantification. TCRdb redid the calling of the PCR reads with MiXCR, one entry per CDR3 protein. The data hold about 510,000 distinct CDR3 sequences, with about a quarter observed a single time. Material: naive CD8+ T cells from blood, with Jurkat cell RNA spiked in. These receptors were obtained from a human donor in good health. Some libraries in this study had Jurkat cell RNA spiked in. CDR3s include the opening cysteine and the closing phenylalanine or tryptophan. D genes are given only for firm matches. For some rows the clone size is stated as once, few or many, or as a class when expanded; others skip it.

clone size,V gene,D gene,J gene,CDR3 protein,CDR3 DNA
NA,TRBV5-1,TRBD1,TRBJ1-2,CASSSTTGNYGYTF,TGCGCCAGCAGCTCAACGACAGGGAACTATGGCTACACCTTC
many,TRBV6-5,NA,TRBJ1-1,CASRAGRYTEAFF,TGTGCCAGCAGGGCAGGGAGATACACTGAAGCTTTCTTT
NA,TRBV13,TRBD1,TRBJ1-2,CASSLVTGHDYGYTF,TGTGCCAGCAGCTTGGTGACAGGGCATGACTATGGCTACACCTTC
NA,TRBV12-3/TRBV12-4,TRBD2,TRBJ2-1,CASSPEPGLRVNNEQFF,TGTGCCAGCAGTCCGGAACCGGGACTAAGAGTAAACAATGAGCAGTTCTTC
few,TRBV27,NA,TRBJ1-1,CASSLSNAGSTEAFF,TGTGCCAGCAGTTTATCCAACGCTGGGTCCACTGAAGCTTTCTTT
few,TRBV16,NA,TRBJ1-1,CASSQSGRDTEAFF,TGTGCCAGCAGCCAATCAGGGCGCGACACTGAAGCTTTCTTT
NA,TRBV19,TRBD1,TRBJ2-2,CASSIHNRGPGTGELLF,TGTGCCAGTAGTATTCATAACAGGGGGCCTGGCACCGGGGAGCTGCTTTTT
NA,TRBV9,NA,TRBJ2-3,CASSVAEKGGPDTQYF,TGTGCCAGCAGCGTAGCCGAGAAGGGGGGACCAGATACGCAGTATTTT
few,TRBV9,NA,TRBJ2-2,CASSVGPNTGELFF,TGTGCCAGCAGCGTAGGTCCCAACACCGGGGAGCTGTTTTTT
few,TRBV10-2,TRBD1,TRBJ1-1,CASRRDREVGNTEAFF,TGCGCCAGCAGACGGGACAGGGAGGTTGGGAACACTGAAGCTTTCTTT
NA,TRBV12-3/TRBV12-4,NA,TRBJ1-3,CASRDMGNTIYF,TGTGCCAGCAGAGACATGGGAAACACCATATATTTT
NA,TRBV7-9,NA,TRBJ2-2,CASSLESRGGPNAGELFF,TGTGCCAGCAGCTTAGAGTCCAGGGGAGGTCCGAACGCCGGGGAGCTGTTTTTT
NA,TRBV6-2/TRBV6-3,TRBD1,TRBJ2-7,CATSKATGAYYEQYF,TGTGCAACAAGTAAGGCCACAGGGGCGTACTACGAGCAGTACTTC
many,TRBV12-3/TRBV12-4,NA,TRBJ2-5,CASRVFDGALKETQYF,TGTGCCAGCAGGGTTTTCGACGGGGCTCTTAAAGAGACCCAGTACTTC
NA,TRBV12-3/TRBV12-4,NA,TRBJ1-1,CASSLTGSSGAFF,TGTGCCAGCAGTTTAACGGGGAGCTCCGGAGCTTTCTTT
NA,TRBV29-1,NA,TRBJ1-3,CSVDSGVHSGNTIYF,TGCAGCGTTGATTCGGGGGTTCATTCTGGAAACACCATATATTTT
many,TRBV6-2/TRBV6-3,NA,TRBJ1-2,CASSYGTLYGYTF,TGTGCCAGCAGTTACGGGACCCTCTATGGCTACACCTTC
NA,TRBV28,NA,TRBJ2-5,CASSLSLFGMETQYF,TGTGCCAGCAGTTTATCTCTGTTTGGGATGGAGACCCAGTACTTC
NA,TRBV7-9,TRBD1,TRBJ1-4,CAGSPEDSGTAAEKLFF,TGTGCCGGCAGCCCGGAGGATTCCGGGACAGCCGCAGAAAAACTGTTTTTT
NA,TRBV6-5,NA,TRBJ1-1,CASSYYPGGTEAFF,TGTGCCAGCAGTTACTATCCCGGGGGGACTGAAGCTTTCTTT
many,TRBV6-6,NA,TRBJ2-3,CASATVYSTDTQYF,TGTGCCAGTGCGACAGTATATAGCACAGATACGCAGTATTTT
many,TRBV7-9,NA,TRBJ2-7,CASSSTLAQYF,TGTGCCAGCAGCTCAACCCTGGCGCAGTACTTC
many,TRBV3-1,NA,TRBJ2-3,CASSQGSYSSTDTQYF,TGTGCCAGCAGCCAAGGGAGCTATTCTAGCACAGATACGCAGTATTTT
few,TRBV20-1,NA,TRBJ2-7,CSARARSSYEQYF,TGCAGTGCTAGAGCGCGTAGTTCCTACGAGCAGTACTTC
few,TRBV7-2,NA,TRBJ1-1,CASSLAGHLEAFF,TGTGCCAGCAGCTTAGCGGGACACCTTGAAGCTTTCTTT